A single sample is the source of the 20 T cell receptor beta chains below, sequenced in a study of blood T cell repertoires in COVID-19. This table comes from immunoSEQ multiplex PCR, and its TCRdb copy is limited to in-frame clones, with some not included. The sample records approximately 88,000 clones, about 84% being singletons. The sequenced material came from peripheral blood. Receptors were obtained from a woman in her 70s with acute or convalescent COVID-19.

This chain uses TRBV2 with TRBJ2-2; D may be TRBD2 (5 bases). The CDR3 spans 15 residues. Trimming stripped 6 bases from V and 6 bases from J, with 17 bases between. CDR1 SNHLY and CDR2 FYNNEI come from the germline V gene. Written as DNA, the CDR3 is TGTGCCAGCAGGACCGAACATACTAGTTCCGGGGAGCTGTTTTTT. Protein sequence: CASRTEHTSSGELFF.

The chain carries TRBV3-1 (or the pseudogene TRBV3-2) and TRBJ1-5; D not certain. CDR1 LGHDT and CDR2 YNNKEL come from the germline V gene (reference sequence). V was cut by 0 bases and J by 5 bases, with 11 bases left in between. This CDR3 has 15 residues. CDR3 in DNA: TGTGCCAGCAGCCAAGATGGGCCCAATCATCAGCCCCAGCATTTT. Translation: CASSQDGPNHQPQHF.

DNA of the CDR3: TGTGCCAGCAGCTCAGGGGCTCTGGTCTATGGCTACACCTTC. This sequence encodes CASSSGALVYGYTF. V gene TRBV7-9 combines with J gene TRBJ1-2, with D possibly TRBD1 on 6 matching bases. The CDR3 length is 14 residues. Looked up from germline, CDR1 is SEHNR and CDR2 is FQNEAQ (reference sequence). Trimming shortened V by 4 bases and J by 4 bases, and 13 bases separated the two germline ends.

This clone was found a few times. The junction differs from germline at one of its ends, possibly a read error. The chain recombines TRBV7-8 with TRBJ1-2, with unresolved D. Germline V CDR1 and CDR2: SGHVS, FQNEAQ. This CDR3 spans 8 amino acids. The CDR3 region is CASRIANF. DNA of the CDR3: TGTGCCAGCAGAATAGCCAACTTC.

This chain connects TRBV27 to TRBJ2-5; 7 nucleotides align to TRBD1. This CDR3 is built from 16 residues. Trimming took 5 bases from V and 5 from J; bases not matched to a gene: 14. Germline V gene sequence: CDR1 MNHEY, CDR2 SMNVEV (reference sequence). CDR3 DNA sequence: TGTGCCAGCAGTCCGACTACAGGGGCCGAGGGGGAGACCCAGTACTTC. Translated: CASSPTTGAEGETQYF.

The CDR3: CASSVSGSWTDTQYF. CDR3 coding DNA: TGTGCCAGCAGCGTGAGCGGGAGCTGGACAGATACGCAGTATTTT. The rearrangement links TRBV9 to TRBJ2-3, with 8 bases matching TRBD2. The germline CDR1 and CDR2 sequences are SGDLS and YYNGEE. The CDR3 contains 15 residues. V was clipped by 2 bases and J by 3 bases; unmatched bases: 5. Drawing the rest from reference TRBV9 and TRBJ2-3, the complete variable domain is DSGVTQTPKHLITATGQRVTLRCSPRSGDLSVYWYQQSLDQGLQFLIQYYNGEERAKGNILERFSAQQFPDLHSELNLSSLELGDSALYFCASSVSGSWTDTQYFGPGTRLTVL.

The rearrangement joins TRBV7-2 to TRBJ1-1; tentatively, D is TRBD1 (5 bases). V was pared by 1 base and J by 0 bases, with 9 bases between. The CDR3 covers 15 residues. Germline assignment: CDR1 SGHTA and CDR2 FQGNSA. The DNA for the CDR3 is TGTGCCAGCAGCTTAGAAGGGGATATGAACACTGAAGCTTTCTTT. It codes for CASSLEGDMNTEAFF.

The CDR3 is CASSRPEGGDEQFF. CDR3 sequence (DNA): TGTGCCAGCAGCCGCCCGGAAGGAGGGGATGAGCAGTTCTTC. The chain recombines TRBV7-9 with TRBJ2-1; TRBD2 is a possible D gene (6 bases). The germline V and J ends were trimmed by 5 bases and 8 bases, with 16 bases remaining between them. The V gene's germline CDR1 is SEHNR and CDR2 FQNEAQ (reference sequence). This CDR3 has 14 amino acids. The variable domain in full, completed from reference TRBV7-9 and TRBJ2-1, reads DTGVSQNPRHKITKRGQNVTFRCDPISEHNRLYWYRQTLGQGPEFLTYFQNEAQLEKSRLLSDRFSAERPKGSFSTLEIQRTEQGDSAMYLCASSRPEGGDEQFFGPGTRLTVL.

This chain joins TRBV20-1 and TRBJ2-7; 7 bases fit TRBD2. Germline assignment: CDR1 DFQATT and CDR2 SNEGSKA (reference sequence). J was trimmed by 0 bases and V by 3 bases; bases with no gene match: 11. The CDR3 sequence is 16 residues long. CDR3 protein: CSASTSVRFSSYEQYV. In nucleotides, the CDR3 is TGCAGTGCTAGTACTAGCGTGAGGTTCAGCTCCTACGAGCAGTACGTC.

This clone was counted a few times. This chain connects TRBV7-9 to TRBJ1-2; TRBD1 might be the D (6 bases). The CDR3 spans 16 residues. The germline V gene has CDR1 SEHNR and CDR2 FQNEAQ (reference sequence). V was shortened by 5 bases and J by 0 bases, with 16 bases between the two germline ends. The CDR3 region has the DNA TGTGCCAGCAGCCAAAACCAGGGGCTGTCTAACTATGGCTACACCTTC. Protein: CASSQNQGLSNYGYTF.

The V call is TRBV27, the J call TRBJ1-1; D possibly corresponds to TRBD1 (5 bases). V lost 5 bases, J lost 0 bases, and 13 bases lay in between. The V gene's germline CDR1 is MNHEY and CDR2 SMNVEV (reference sequence). The CDR3 consists of 15 residues. The CDR3 spells CASSRTAGLNTEAFF. The CDR3 DNA follows: TGTGCCAGCAGTCGCACTGCAGGGTTGAACACTGAAGCTTTCTTT.

CDR3 protein: CASSIYRTSGRAGNEQFF. The CDR3 DNA follows: TGTGCCAGTAGTATTTACAGGACTAGCGGGAGGGCTGGTAATGAGCAGTTCTTC. The V call is TRBV19, the J call TRBJ2-1; 15 positions match TRBD2. The junction had 10 bases not matched to a gene; V was cut back by 3 bases and J by 7 bases. The length of the CDR3 is 18 residues. Germline V gives CDR1 LNHDA, CDR2 SQIVND (reference sequence). The entire variable domain, with the rest obtained from reference TRBV19 and TRBJ2-1, is as follows: DGGITQSPKYLFRKEGQNVTLSCEQNLNHDAMYWYRQDPGQGLRLIYYSQIVNDFQKGDIAEGYSVSREKKESFPLTVTSAQKNPTAFYLCASSIYRTSGRAGNEQFFGPGTRLTVL.

The chain employs TRBV7-9 and TRBJ2-1; D unclear. Germline V gene sequence: CDR1 SEHNR, CDR2 FQNEAQ (reference sequence). CDR3 length: 13 amino acids. Trimming removed 0 bases at V and 7 bases at J, with 7 bases between. The CDR3 bases are TGTGCCAGCAGCTTAGCTAGGCGGAATGAGCAGTTCTTC. This gives the protein CASSLARRNEQFF.

This chain links TRBV10-3 with TRBJ2-1; TRBD2 matches at 15 bases. The CDR3 is 15 amino acids. With V trimmed by 3 bases and J by 8 bases, 2 bases remained unmatched. Per germline, CDR1 ENHRY and CDR2 SYGVKD. CDR3 nucleotides: TGTGCCATCAGTGACTGGACTAGCGGGAGGGATGAGCAGTTCTTC. It specifies CAISDWTSGRDEQFF.

V gene TRBV14 combines with J gene TRBJ2-5; possibly TRBD1 for D (6 bases). V was cut by 1 base and J by 1 base, with 10 bases left in between. The CDR3 has 15 amino acids. Germline assignment: CDR1 SGHDN and CDR2 FVKESK. The CDR3 spells CASSQVRTVQETQYF. The DNA of the CDR3 is TGTGCCAGCAGCCAAGTTCGGACAGTCCAAGAGACCCAGTACTTC.

The chain recombines TRBV18 with TRBJ2-2, with D maybe TRBD2 (5 bases). In germline, CDR1 is KGHSH, CDR2 LQKENI. The V gene lost 2 bases and the J gene lost 0 bases, with 13 bases spanning the gap. CDR3 size: 17 residues. The CDR3 spells CASSPSASLSNTGELFF. The CDR3 region has the DNA TGTGCCAGCTCACCATCGGCTAGCCTATCGAACACCGGGGAGCTGTTTTTT. Full variable domain (missing parts from reference TRBV18 and TRBJ2-2): NAGVMQNPRHLVRRRGQEARLRCSPMKGHSHVYWYRQLPEEGLKFMVYLQKENIIDESGMPKERFSAEFPKEGPSILRIQQVVRGDSAAYFCASSPSASLSNTGELFFGEGSRLTVL.

V is TRBV18 and J is TRBJ1-5; TRBD1 is a possible D gene (6 bases). CDR1 is KGHSH and CDR2 is LQKENI in the germline V gene. The CDR3 spans 15 residues. The V gene lost 4 bases and the J gene lost 4 bases, with 14 bases spanning the gap. This chain's CDR3 is CASSLNRDTNQPQHF. In DNA form, the CDR3 reads TGTGCCAGCTCACTGAACCGGGACACTAATCAGCCCCAGCATTTT.

This chain uses TRBV6-5 with TRBJ2-7; weak D call: TRBD2 (6 bases). The ends were cut back, 8 bases at V and 1 base at J, with 15 bases in the middle. Germline-derived CDR1 and CDR2 are MNHEY and SVGAGI. The CDR3 consists of 14 residues. The CDR3 DNA follows: TGTGCCAGCTCGCGTTTGGGGGGTTCCTACGAGCAGTACGTC. Protein sequence: CASSRLGGSYEQYV.

The CDR3 DNA sequence: TGTGCCAGCAGTCCCTCGGGGATTAGCAATCAGCCCCAGCATTTT. Translation gives CASSPSGISNQPQHF. V is TRBV6-5 and J is TRBJ1-5; D gene unclear. V lost 5 bases to trimming and J lost 0 bases, with 11 bases between them. Germline values: CDR1 MNHEY, CDR2 SVGAGI. This CDR3 comprises 15 residues.

This sequence joins TRBV19 and TRBJ2-1, with D hard to call. Trimming left V 3 bases short and J 4 bases short, with 4 bases between. Germline loops: CDR1 LNHDA, CDR2 SQIVND (reference sequence). The CDR3 has 12 amino acids. CDR3 coding DNA: TGTGCCAGTAGTATCTATTACAATGAGCAGTTCTTC. Encoded protein: CASSIYYNEQFF.